The T cell receptor (beta chain) under discussion was sequenced for a study of T cell changes during pregnancy in multiple sclerosis (dated by TCRdb to the late 2010s). Background on the whole study: Changes in the T cell repertoire over the course of pregnancy were examined in this study in women with multiple sclerosis.

Comment on this clone: Its recognized antigen is unknown. Base qualities were left out, and no much larger clone turns up one base away.

The library relied on the immunoSEQ multiplex PCR assay. Sourced from immuneACCESS, this table was stored by TCRdb with only in-frame sequences that have V and J called. A share of the clones is absent; for the studies checked, an unresolved V gene accounts for under half, and the remainder has no known explanation. The sample profile shows about 38,000 clones; 85% to 95% of them were found once. 6.5% to 9.5% of the sample is taken by the ten largest. This TCR derives from a female donor with multiple sclerosis, enrolled in a pregnancy study. The source was CD8+ T cells from peripheral blood mononuclear cells, collected in the third trimester of pregnancy.

The CDR3 region has the sequence CASSVGYNEQFF. The DNA is TGTGCCAGCAGCGTCGGGTACAATGAGCAGTTCTTC. The sequence is built from TRBV9 and TRBJ2-1, with no D gene named confidently. V is reduced by 2 bases and J by 4 bases, leaving a spacing of 4 bases between them. Measured from the cysteine to the phenylalanine, the CDR3 is 12 residues long. Only the CDR3 part of the read is kept: 36 bases, read in frame from the first base. Per the germline V gene, SGDLS is the CDR1 and YYNGEE is the CDR2.